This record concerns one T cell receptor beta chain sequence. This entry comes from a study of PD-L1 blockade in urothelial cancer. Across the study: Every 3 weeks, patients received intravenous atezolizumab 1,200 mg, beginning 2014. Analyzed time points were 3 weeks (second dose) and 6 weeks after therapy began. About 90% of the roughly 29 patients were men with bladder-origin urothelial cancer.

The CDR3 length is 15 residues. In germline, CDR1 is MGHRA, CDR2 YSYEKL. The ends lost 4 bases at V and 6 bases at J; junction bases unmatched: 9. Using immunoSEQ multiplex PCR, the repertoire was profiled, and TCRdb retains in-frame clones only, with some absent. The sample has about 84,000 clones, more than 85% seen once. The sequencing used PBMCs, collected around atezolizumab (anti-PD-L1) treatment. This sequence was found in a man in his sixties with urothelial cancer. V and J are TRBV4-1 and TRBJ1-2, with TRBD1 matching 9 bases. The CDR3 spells CASSRMAGQGDGYTF. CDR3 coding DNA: TGCGCCAGCAGCCGGATGGCGGGACAGGGTGATGGCTACACCTTC.